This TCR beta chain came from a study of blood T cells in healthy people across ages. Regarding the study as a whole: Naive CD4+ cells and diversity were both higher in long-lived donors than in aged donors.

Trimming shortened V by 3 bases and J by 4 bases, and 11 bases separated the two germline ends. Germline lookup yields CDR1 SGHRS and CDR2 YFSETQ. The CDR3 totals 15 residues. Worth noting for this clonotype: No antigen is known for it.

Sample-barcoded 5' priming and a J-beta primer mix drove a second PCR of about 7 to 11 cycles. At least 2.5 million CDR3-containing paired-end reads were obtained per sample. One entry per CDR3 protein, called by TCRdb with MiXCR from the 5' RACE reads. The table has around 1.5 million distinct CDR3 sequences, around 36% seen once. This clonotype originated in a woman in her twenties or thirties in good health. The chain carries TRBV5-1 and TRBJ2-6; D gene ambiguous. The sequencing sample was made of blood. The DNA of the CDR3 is TGCGCCAGCAGCTCGCAAGAATTGGGGGCCAACGTCCTGACTTTC. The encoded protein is CASSSQELGANVLTF.